This T cell receptor (beta chain) derives from a study of shared clonotypes between healthy human individuals. Study observations and caveats: Naive subsets generally had larger estimated richness than memory subsets.

Produced via immunoSEQ multiplex PCR; TCRdb's table is partial and in-frame only. Of around 180,000 clones listed, approximately 92% are singletons. This CDR3 comprises 10 residues. Deletions cut 3 bases from V and 6 bases from J, with 2 bases between. Germline-derived CDR1 and CDR2 are KGHSH and LQKENI. Notes on this clone: Its antigen is unknown.

The gene calls are TRBV18 and TRBJ1-1, with D unresolved. The material sequenced was naive CD4+ T cells sorted from blood. As for subset: CD45RA+ positively selected. The clonotype was recovered from a woman in her 30s in good health. Written as DNA, the CDR3 is TGTGCCAGCTCACCCGCTGAAGCTTTCTTT. The encoded protein is CASSPAEAFF.